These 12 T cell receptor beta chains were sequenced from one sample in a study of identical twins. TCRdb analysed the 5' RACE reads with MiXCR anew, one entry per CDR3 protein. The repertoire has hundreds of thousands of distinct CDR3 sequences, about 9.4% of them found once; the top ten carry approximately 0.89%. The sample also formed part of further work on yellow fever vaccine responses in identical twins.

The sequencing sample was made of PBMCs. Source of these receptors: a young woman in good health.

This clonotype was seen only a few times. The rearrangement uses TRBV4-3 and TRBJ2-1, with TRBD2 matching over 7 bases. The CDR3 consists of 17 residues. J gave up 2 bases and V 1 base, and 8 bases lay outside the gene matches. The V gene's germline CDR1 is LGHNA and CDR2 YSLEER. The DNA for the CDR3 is TGCGCCAGCAGCCAAGCGGGAGGATTGTGGACCTACAATGAGCAGTTCTTC. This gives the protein CASSQAGGLWTYNEQFF.

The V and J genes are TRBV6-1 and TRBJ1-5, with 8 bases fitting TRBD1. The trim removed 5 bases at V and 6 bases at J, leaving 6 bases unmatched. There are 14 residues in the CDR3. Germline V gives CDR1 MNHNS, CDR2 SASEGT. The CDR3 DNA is TGTGCCAGCAGTCAGACAGGGGATTTTCAGCCCCAGCATTTT. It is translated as CASSQTGDFQPQHF.

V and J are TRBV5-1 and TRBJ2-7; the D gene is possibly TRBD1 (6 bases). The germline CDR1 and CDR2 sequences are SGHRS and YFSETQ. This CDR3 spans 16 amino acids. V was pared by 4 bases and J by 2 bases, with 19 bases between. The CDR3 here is CASSLKAGVATYEQYF. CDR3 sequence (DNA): TGCGCCAGCAGCCTAAAGGCAGGGGTCGCAACCTACGAGCAGTACTTC.

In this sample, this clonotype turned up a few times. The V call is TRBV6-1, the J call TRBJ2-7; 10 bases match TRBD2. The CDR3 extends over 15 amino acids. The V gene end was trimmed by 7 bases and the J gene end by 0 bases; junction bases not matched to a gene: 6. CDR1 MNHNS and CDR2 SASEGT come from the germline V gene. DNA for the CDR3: TGTGCCAGCACACCGCGGACTAGCGGCTCCTACGAGCAGTACTTC. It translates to CASTPRTSGSYEQYF.

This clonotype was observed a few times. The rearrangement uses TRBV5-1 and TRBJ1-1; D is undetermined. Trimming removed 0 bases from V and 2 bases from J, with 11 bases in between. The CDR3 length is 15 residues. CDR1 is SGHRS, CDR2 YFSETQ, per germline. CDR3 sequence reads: CASSLGGSPNTEAFF. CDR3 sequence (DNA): TGCGCCAGCAGCTTGGGGGGTTCTCCCAACACTGAAGCTTTCTTT.

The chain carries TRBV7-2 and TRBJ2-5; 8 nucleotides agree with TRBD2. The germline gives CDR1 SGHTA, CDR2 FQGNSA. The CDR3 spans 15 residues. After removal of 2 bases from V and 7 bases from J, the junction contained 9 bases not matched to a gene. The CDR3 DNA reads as TGTGCCAGCAGCTTAAGTACTAGCGGCCCCCGGACCCAGTACTTC. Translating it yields CASSLSTSGPRTQYF. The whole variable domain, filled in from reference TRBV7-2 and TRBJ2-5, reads GAGVSQSPSNKVTEKGKDVELRCDPISGHTALYWYRQSLGQGLEFLIYFQGNSAPDKSGLPSDRFSAERTGGSVSTLTIQRTQQEDSAVYLCASSLSTSGPRTQYFGPGTRLLVL.

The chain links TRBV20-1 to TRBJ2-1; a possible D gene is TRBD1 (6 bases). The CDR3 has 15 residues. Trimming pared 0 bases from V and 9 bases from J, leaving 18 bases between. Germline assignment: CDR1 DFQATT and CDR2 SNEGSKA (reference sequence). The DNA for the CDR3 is TGCAGTGCTAGAGATCTCTTTACAGGGCAGGGTGAGCAGTTCTTC. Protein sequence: CSARDLFTGQGEQFF.

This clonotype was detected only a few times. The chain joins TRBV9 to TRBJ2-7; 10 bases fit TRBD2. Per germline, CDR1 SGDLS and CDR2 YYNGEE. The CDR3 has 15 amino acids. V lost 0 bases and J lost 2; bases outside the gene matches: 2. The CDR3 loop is CASSVEAGGAYEQYF. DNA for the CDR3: TGTGCCAGCAGCGTAGAAGCGGGGGGGGCCTACGAGCAGTACTTC.

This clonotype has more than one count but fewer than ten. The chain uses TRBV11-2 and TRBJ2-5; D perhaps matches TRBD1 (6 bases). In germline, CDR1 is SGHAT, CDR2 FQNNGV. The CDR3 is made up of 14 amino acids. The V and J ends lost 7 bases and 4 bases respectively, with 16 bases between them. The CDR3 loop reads CASTTKGGIETQYF. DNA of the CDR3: TGTGCCAGCACCACCAAAGGGGGAATAGAGACCCAGTACTTC.

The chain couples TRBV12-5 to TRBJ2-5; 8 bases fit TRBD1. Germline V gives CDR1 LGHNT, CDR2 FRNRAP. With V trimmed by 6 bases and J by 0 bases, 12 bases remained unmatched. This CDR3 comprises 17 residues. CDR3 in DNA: TGTGCTAGTGGGCAACTCGGACAGGGTAGGGACCAAGAGACCCAGTACTTC. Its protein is CASGQLGQGRDQETQYF. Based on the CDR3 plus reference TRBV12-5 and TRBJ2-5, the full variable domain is DARVTQTPRHKVTEMGQEVTMRCQPILGHNTVFWYRQTMMQGLELLAYFRNRAPLDDSGMPKDRFSAEMPDATLATLKIQPSEPRDSAVYFCASGQLGQGRDQETQYFGPGTRLLVL.

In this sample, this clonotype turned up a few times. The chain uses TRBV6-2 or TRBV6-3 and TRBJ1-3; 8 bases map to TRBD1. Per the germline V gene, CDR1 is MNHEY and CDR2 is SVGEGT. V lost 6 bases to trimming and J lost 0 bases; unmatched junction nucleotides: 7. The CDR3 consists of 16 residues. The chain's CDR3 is CASSTPGQDSGNTIYF. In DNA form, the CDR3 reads TGTGCCAGCAGCACCCCGGGACAGGACTCTGGAAACACCATATATTTT.

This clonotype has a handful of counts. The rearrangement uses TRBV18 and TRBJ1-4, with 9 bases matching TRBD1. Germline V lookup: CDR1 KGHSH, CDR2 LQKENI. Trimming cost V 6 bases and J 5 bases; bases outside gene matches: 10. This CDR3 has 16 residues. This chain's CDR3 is CASSPGTGTYNEKLFF. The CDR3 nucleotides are TGTGCCAGCTCGCCCGGGACAGGGACCTACAATGAAAAACTGTTTTTT.